Below are 7 T cell receptor beta chains sequenced from a single sample in a study of CD8 T cells in Susac syndrome. The RNA, about 0.45 to 1 ug, was put through reverse transcription using random hexamers. TCRdb independently ran MiXCR on the immunoSEQ multiplex PCR reads; one entry per CDR3 protein. The data hold approximately 160,000 distinct CDR3 sequences, with 90% to 95% observed a single time. Sequencing was done on a sample of CD4+ T cells from PBMCs. Receptor source: a human donor with multiple sclerosis.

The chain couples TRBV28 to TRBJ1-1, with D perhaps matching TRBD1 (5 bases). This CDR3 contains 11 residues. Trimming cost V 3 bases and J 11 bases, with 10 bases left between them. Per germline, CDR1 MDHEN and CDR2 SYDVKM. DNA for the CDR3: TGTGCCAGCAGTTTCGGTCGGGGCGCTTTCTTT. Protein sequence: CASSFGRGAFF.

The chain recombines TRBV16 with TRBJ1-1; 10 bases line up with TRBD1. V was pared by 2 bases and J by 12 bases, with 12 bases of the junction left unmatched. The CDR3 extends over 15 amino acids. The germline V gene has CDR1 KGHSY and CDR2 FQNENV. The CDR3 region is CASSQALDRGMITFF. In DNA form, the CDR3 reads TGTGCCAGCAGCCAAGCCCTGGACAGGGGGATGATAACTTTCTTT.

J is TRBJ2-1 and V is TRBV18, with 8 bases fitting TRBD1. Germline V gene data show CDR1 as KGHSH and CDR2 as LQKENI. Unmatched junction bases numbered 14, after V lost 3 bases and J lost 7 bases. This CDR3 spans 17 amino acids. The CDR3 DNA is TGTGCCAGCTCACCCAGCCAGGGGGCGCTTTTTACAAATGAGCAGTTCTTC. As protein: CASSPSQGALFTNEQFF.

The CDR3 region has the DNA TGTGCCAGCACCAGCTCTGGTGGGGGATTGAGCTCCTATAATTCACCCCTCCACTTT. It encodes CASTSSGGGLSSYNSPLHF. The V call is TRBV2, the J call TRBJ1-6; perhaps TRBD1 as D (5 bases). CDR1 and CDR2 (germline): SNHLY, FYNNEI. The CDR3 has 19 amino acids. V shed 7 bases and J shed 0 bases, with 22 bases lying between them.

V gene TRBV13 combines with J gene TRBJ1-1; 8 bases are shared with TRBD1. The CDR3 totals 14 residues. Per germline, CDR1 PRHDT and CDR2 FYEKMQ (reference sequence). The ends lost 5 bases at V and 6 bases at J; junction bases unmatched: 8. The CDR3: CASSVDREIPEAFF. Here the CDR3 DNA reads TGTGCCAGCAGCGTGGACAGGGAAATCCCTGAAGCTTTCTTT.

The chain combines TRBV20-1 with TRBJ1-4; 10 bases are shared with TRBD1. Trimming at V came to 6 bases and at J to 8 bases, leaving 6 bases not matched to a gene. Germline loops: CDR1 DFQATT, CDR2 SNEGSKA (reference sequence). The CDR3 extends over 13 amino acids. CDR3 loop: CSARGQGREKLFF. CDR3 nucleotides: TGCAGTGCCAGGGGACAGGGGAGGGAAAAACTGTTTTTT.

DNA for the CDR3: TGTGCCAGCAGCTTATTGCCAGGAAACTATGGCTACACCTTC. Translated: CASSLLPGNYGYTF. J is TRBJ1-2 and V is TRBV7-3, with D unresolved. The CDR3 has 14 amino acids. CDR1 SGHTA and CDR2 FQGTGA come from the germline V gene. Deletions cut 2 bases from V and 2 bases from J, with 9 bases between.